These 27 T cell receptor beta chains came from one sample sequenced in a study of T cell responses to AZD1222 COVID-19 vaccine. Libraries were prepared by immunoSEQ multiplex PCR; TCRdb keeps only in-frame clonotypes and omits some of them. The sample gives approximately 160,000 clones, roughly 87% of which show up once; 2.6% is in the top ten. Source: peripheral blood, taken on day 0 of AZD1222 vaccination. These receptors all come from an adult in good health.

The J gene is TRBJ1-2, the V gene TRBV30; 7 bases are shared with TRBD1. V lost 2 bases to trimming and J lost 8 bases; unmatched junction nucleotides: 8. The germline CDR1 and CDR2 sequences are GTSNPN and SVGIG (reference sequence). The CDR3 is 13 residues long. CDR3: CAWSSDRSKGYTF. DNA of the CDR3: TGTGCCTGGAGTTCGGACAGGAGTAAAGGCTACACCTTC.

A remark on this clone: A junction boundary mismatches the germline segment, possibly from a read error. The gene calls are TRBV24-1 and TRBJ1-5; D uncertain. The CDR3 contains 16 residues. The germline gives CDR1 KGHDR, CDR2 SFDVKD. CDR3 DNA: TGTACCACCAGTGATCCGACCGGAGGGAGTGTTCAGCCCCAGCATTTT. Amino acids: CTTSDPTGGSVQPQHF.

This chain links TRBV3-1 (or the pseudogene TRBV3-2) with TRBJ1-2, with D unclear. The V gene's germline CDR1 is LGHDT and CDR2 YNNKEL (reference sequence). This CDR3 has 15 residues. Trimming pared 0 bases from V and 3 bases from J, leaving 11 bases between. CDR3 amino acids: CASSQDVSAYYGYTF. In nucleotides, the CDR3 is TGTGCCAGCAGCCAAGATGTCTCCGCATACTATGGCTACACCTTC.

The rearrangement joins TRBV7-9 to TRBJ2-1; no reliable D call. Germline V lookup: CDR1 SEHNR, CDR2 FQNEAQ (reference sequence). V lost 5 bases, J lost 11 bases, and 13 bases lay in between. CDR3 length equals 12 residues. The CDR3 reads CASSQKGSQQFF. The CDR3 nucleotides read TGTGCCAGCAGCCAAAAGGGTTCCCAGCAGTTCTTC.

This chain connects TRBV28 to TRBJ1-5; 7 nucleotides align to TRBD1. Unmatched junction bases numbered 12, after V lost 7 bases and J lost 6 bases. Looked up from germline, CDR1 is MDHEN and CDR2 is SYDVKM. The CDR3 contains 15 residues. The CDR3 sequence: CASIRGQGGGQPQHF. The CDR3 nucleotides read TGTGCCAGCATCCGAGGGCAGGGGGGAGGTCAGCCCCAGCATTTT.

The rearrangement links TRBV19 to TRBJ2-1; TRBD2 agrees at 10 bases. Per germline, CDR1 LNHDA and CDR2 SQIVND (reference sequence). This CDR3 is built from 15 residues. After removal of 4 bases from V and 9 bases from J, the junction contained 9 bases not matched to a gene. As DNA, the CDR3 is TGTGCCAGTAGTACCCAAGCGGGAGGGCCGGTTGAGCAGTTCTTC. Amino acids: CASSTQAGGPVEQFF.

The V gene is TRBV5-5, the J gene TRBJ1-4; 8 nucleotides match TRBD1. The germline gives CDR1 SGHKS, CDR2 YYEKEE (reference sequence). V gave up 1 base and J gave up 7 bases; unmatched junction bases: 6. The length of the CDR3 is 15 residues. As DNA, the CDR3 is TGTGCCAGCAGCTTGTCCGCGCAGGGGGCTGAAAAACTGTTTTTT. As protein: CASSLSAQGAEKLFF.

The chain is built from TRBV27 and TRBJ1-6; TRBD1 agrees at 8 bases. The CDR3 totals 15 residues. Trimming took 3 bases from V and 11 from J; bases not matched to a gene: 9. Germline assignment: CDR1 MNHEY and CDR2 SMNVEV (reference sequence). CDR3 amino acids: CASSFDGQGGPPLHF. The CDR3 DNA reads as TGTGCCAGCAGTTTCGACGGACAGGGAGGGCCACCCCTCCACTTT.

CDR3 nucleotides: TGCGCCAGCAGCTTGGAATTAGGGTCACAGTACTTC. Translation gives CASSLELGSQYF. The V and J genes are TRBV5-1 and TRBJ2-7; D remains ambiguous. The CDR3 covers 12 residues. V shed 0 bases and J shed 10 bases, with 11 bases lying between them. Per the germline V gene, CDR1 is SGHRS and CDR2 is YFSETQ.

The chain combines TRBV4-1 with TRBJ2-2; 12 bases align to TRBD2. J was trimmed by 5 bases and V by 2 bases; bases with no gene match: 3. This CDR3 comprises 16 residues. Germline V lookup: CDR1 MGHRA, CDR2 YSYEKL. The CDR3 DNA is TGCGCCAGCAGCCAATCGCTAGCGGGAGGGACCGGGGAGCTGTTTTTT. Its translation: CASSQSLAGGTGELFF.

The V gene is TRBV3-1 (or the pseudogene TRBV3-2), the J gene TRBJ2-1; tentatively, D is TRBD1 (6 bases). The CDR3 loop spans 16 amino acids. V shed 4 bases and J shed 2 bases, with 15 bases lying between them. CDR1 is LGHDT and CDR2 is YNNKEL in the germline V gene (reference sequence). The CDR3 here is CASSRKQGIPYNEQFF. The CDR3 DNA follows: TGTGCCAGCAGCCGCAAACAGGGTATCCCCTACAATGAGCAGTTCTTC.

The CDR3 is CASSLTSGLYNEQFF. CDR3 DNA: TGCGCCAGCAGCTTAACTAGCGGGTTATACAATGAGCAGTTCTTC. The rearrangement joins TRBV5-1 to TRBJ2-1, with TRBD2 matching over 9 bases. In germline, CDR1 is SGHRS, CDR2 YFSETQ. V lost 2 bases to trimming and J lost 4 bases; unmatched junction nucleotides: 4. The CDR3 is 15 amino acids.

The rearrangement joins TRBV5-1 to TRBJ2-1; tentative D call: TRBD2 (5 bases). The CDR3 extends over 13 amino acids. V was cut by 2 bases and J by 7 bases, with 10 bases left in between. Germline CDR1 SGHRS, CDR2 YFSETQ. Written as DNA, the CDR3 is TGCGCCAGCAGCTTCGGGGATCGGAATGAGCAGTTCTTC. It specifies CASSFGDRNEQFF.

The chain couples TRBV5-1 to TRBJ1-1, with D possibly TRBD1 on 5 matching bases. The CDR3 is made up of 13 amino acids. Germline V gene lookup returns CDR1 SGHRS and CDR2 YFSETQ. Trimming left V 0 bases short and J 7 bases short, with 10 bases between. The CDR3 coding sequence is TGCGCCAGCAGCTTGGGGGGGATGATTGAAGCTTTCTTT. Translated, it gives CASSLGGMIEAFF.

The chain combines TRBV6-5 with TRBJ2-7; 9 nucleotides match TRBD2. The V gene's germline CDR1 is MNHEY and CDR2 SVGAGI. The CDR3 runs 16 residues. J was trimmed by 6 bases and V by 1 base; bases with no gene match: 10. CDR3 in DNA: TGTGCCAGCAGTTACTACCGAGGACTAGCGTCGGCCGAGCAGTACTTC. This encodes CASSYYRGLASAEQYF.

V gene TRBV18 combines with J gene TRBJ2-7; weak D call: TRBD1 (7 bases). The CDR3 covers 15 residues. Germline CDR1 KGHSH, CDR2 LQKENI. With 3 bases removed from V and 3 bases from J, the gap between germline ends came to 15 bases. This chain's CDR3 is CASSPRGTVDYEQYF. CDR3 nucleotide sequence: TGTGCCAGCTCACCGCGCGGGACAGTAGACTACGAGCAGTACTTC.

The chain couples TRBV10-3 to TRBJ1-3, with 8 bases aligning to TRBD1. Losses at the gene ends were 6 bases for V and 4 bases for J; bases not matched to a gene: 2. The CDR3 has 13 residues. The germline V gene has CDR1 ENHRY and CDR2 SYGVKD. CDR3 coding DNA: TGTGCCATCAGCTGGACAGGGGGAAACACCATATATTTT. It encodes CAISWTGGNTIYF.

The V call is TRBV6-5, the J call TRBJ1-5, with a possible D match to TRBD1 (6 bases). The CDR3 is 15 amino acids. Germline CDR1 and CDR2: MNHEY and SVGAGI. The V end lost 4 bases, the J end lost 9 bases, and 19 bases lay between the germline ends. The CDR3 spells CASSSGQPGGLPQHF. Written as DNA, the CDR3 is TGTGCCAGCAGTTCCGGACAGCCGGGCGGATTGCCCCAGCATTTT.

This clone was observed a handful of times. This rearrangement joins TRBV18 to TRBJ2-6; 9 bases are shared with TRBD1. V lost 4 bases and J lost 2; bases outside the gene matches: 3. The V gene's germline CDR1 is KGHSH and CDR2 LQKENI. The CDR3 length is 16 residues. The CDR3 loop is CASSRGTGTGANVLTF. The CDR3 region has the DNA TGTGCCAGCTCACGCGGGACAGGGACTGGGGCCAACGTCCTGACTTTC.

The chain uses TRBV19 and TRBJ2-1, with TRBD2 identical over 14 bases. This CDR3 has 17 residues. Trimming took 4 bases from V and 4 from J; bases not matched to a gene: 6. Per the germline V gene, CDR1 is LNHDA and CDR2 is SQIVND (reference sequence). This chain's CDR3 is CASSKRTSGRSYNEQFF. As DNA, the CDR3 is TGTGCCAGTAGTAAACGGACTAGCGGGAGGTCATACAATGAGCAGTTCTTC.

This clone occurred a few times. The chain combines TRBV5-1 with TRBJ2-1, with TRBD1 matching over 12 bases. V trimming: 5 bases; J trimming: 4 bases; junction bases outside the gene matches: 13. In germline, CDR1 is SGHRS, CDR2 YFSETQ. The CDR3 spans 18 residues. The CDR3 region has the DNA TGCGCCAGCAGTCGGTCCGGGACAGGGGGCTTGGTTTACAATGAGCAGTTCTTC. Translated, it gives CASSRSGTGGLVYNEQFF.

The chain has TRBV2 and TRBJ1-5; no firm D call. The CDR3 loop spans 15 amino acids. V was shortened by 2 bases and J by 2 bases, with 10 bases between the two germline ends. Germline V gene lookup returns CDR1 SNHLY and CDR2 FYNNEI. The chain's CDR3 is CASSEKRWGNQPQHF. CDR3 in DNA: TGTGCCAGCAGTGAAAAACGGTGGGGCAATCAGCCCCAGCATTTT.

V gene TRBV28 combines with J gene TRBJ1-2; D possibly corresponds to TRBD1 (6 bases). CDR1 and CDR2 (germline): MDHEN, SYDVKM. Deletions cut 3 bases from V and 4 bases from J, with 9 bases between. The CDR3 has 13 amino acids. Written as DNA, the CDR3 is TGTGCCAGCAGTTTGCAGGGGCCCTATGGCTACACCTTC. Its translation is CASSLQGPYGYTF.

The chain couples TRBV3-1 (or the pseudogene TRBV3-2) to TRBJ1-4; 7 nucleotides agree with TRBD1. The CDR3 spans 15 residues. The germline V gene encodes CDR1 LGHDT and CDR2 YNNKEL (reference sequence). The V gene end was trimmed by 2 bases and the J gene end by 7 bases; junction bases not matched to a gene: 7. This CDR3 reads CASSQLRQGGEKLFF. The CDR3 DNA reads TGTGCCAGCAGCCAATTACGACAGGGTGGTGAAAAACTGTTTTTT.

The rearrangement uses TRBV21-1 and TRBJ1-3; the table's D gene call, TRBD1, was not cross checked with the DNA. TRBV21-1 is an annotated pseudogene. This CDR3 has 15 residues. Written as DNA, the CDR3 is TGTGCCAGCAGCAAAGACAGGTCTGGAGGAAACACCATATATTTT. Translating it yields CASSKDRSGGNTIYF.

The V call is TRBV30, the J call TRBJ2-1, with 10 bases lining up with TRBD2. Germline loops: CDR1 GTSNPN, CDR2 SVGIG (reference sequence). Germline trimming cut 4 bases from V and 8 bases from J; bases unmatched to any gene: 2. CDR3 size: 12 residues. CDR3 loop: CAWTSGGHEQFF. CDR3 nucleotide sequence: TGTGCCTGGACTAGCGGGGGCCATGAGCAGTTCTTC.

The chain recombines TRBV19 with TRBJ1-4; D gene unclear. Trimming removed 1 base at V and 2 bases at J, with 8 bases between. CDR1 and CDR2 from the germline V gene are LNHDA and SQIVND (reference sequence). This CDR3 region has 15 residues. As DNA, the CDR3 is TGTGCCAGTAGTATAGGATCGGTGACTAATGAAAAACTGTTTTTT. Translation gives CASSIGSVTNEKLFF.